These 5 T cell receptor beta chains were sequenced from one sample in a study of T cell responses to AZD1222 COVID-19 vaccine. The protocol was immunoSEQ multiplex PCR, while the TCRdb copy is restricted to in-frame clones and leaves out a portion. The sample consists of 150,000 or so clones, under 95% of them appearing once. The sample was peripheral blood, taken on day 0 of AZD1222 vaccination. All receptors derive from an adult in good health.

This chain uses TRBV6-5 with TRBJ2-5; TRBD2 is a possible D gene (6 bases). Germline CDR1 and CDR2: MNHEY and SVGAGI. This CDR3 is built from 15 residues. Trimming cost V 3 bases and J 1 base, with 12 bases left between them. CDR3 DNA sequence: TGTGCCAGCAGTTATCTAGCGTCGGCCCAAGAGACCCAGTACTTC. The encoded protein is CASSYLASAQETQYF.

The gene calls are TRBV7-2 and TRBJ1-1; D is perhaps TRBD1 (5 bases). Germline lookup yields CDR1 SGHTA and CDR2 FQGNSA. The V and J ends lost 5 bases and 8 bases respectively, with 21 bases between them. The CDR3 runs to 15 residues. CDR3: CASSLRGGGAGEAFF. In DNA form, the CDR3 reads TGTGCCAGCAGCCTCCGTGGGGGTGGCGCGGGGGAAGCTTTCTTT.

This chain joins TRBV21-1 and TRBJ1-5. TRBV21-1 is reported as a pseudogene. This CDR3 contains 12 residues. The CDR3: CASSRSDQPQHF. CDR3 in DNA: TGTGCCAGCTCGAGAAGCGATCAGCCCCAGCATTTT.

This chain uses TRBV9 with TRBJ1-2, with D perhaps matching TRBD1 (5 bases). This CDR3 comprises 13 residues. From germline, CDR1 is SGDLS and CDR2 YYNGEE. Deletions cut 4 bases from V and 4 bases from J, with 11 bases between. This CDR3 is CASSSDSLYGYTF. CDR3 nucleotides: TGTGCCAGCAGCTCCGACAGCCTCTATGGCTACACCTTC.

This sequence joins TRBV4-1 and TRBJ1-1, with a possible D match to TRBD1 (6 bases). There are 16 residues in the CDR3. CDR1 is MGHRA and CDR2 is YSYEKL in the germline V gene. V was shortened by 5 bases and J by 1 base, with 17 bases between the two germline ends. CDR3 sequence (DNA): TGCGCCAGCAGCGCACAGGGAGGAAGCGAGAACACTGAAGCTTTCTTT. Its translation: CASSAQGGSENTEAFF.